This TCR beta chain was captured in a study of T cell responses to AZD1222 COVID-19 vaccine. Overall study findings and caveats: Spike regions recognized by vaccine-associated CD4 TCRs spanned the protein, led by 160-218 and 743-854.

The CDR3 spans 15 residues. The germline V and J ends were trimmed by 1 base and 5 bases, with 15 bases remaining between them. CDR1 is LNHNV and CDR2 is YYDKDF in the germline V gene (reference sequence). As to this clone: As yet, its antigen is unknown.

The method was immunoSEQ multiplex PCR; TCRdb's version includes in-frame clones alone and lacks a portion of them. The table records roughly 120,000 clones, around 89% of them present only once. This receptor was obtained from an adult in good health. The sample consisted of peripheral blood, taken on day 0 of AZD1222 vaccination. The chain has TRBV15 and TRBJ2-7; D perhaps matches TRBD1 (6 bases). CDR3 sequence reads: CATSRVATGSDEQYF. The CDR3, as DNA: TGTGCCACCAGCAGAGTGGCGACAGGCAGCGACGAGCAGTACTTC.